This T cell receptor (beta chain) was recovered during a study of cytomegalovirus exposure and HLA in healthy donors. As for the study in general: The use of the same platform for the 110 or so validation repertoires and the roughly 670 first-cohort repertoires was reported by a later analysis.

The study, taken as a whole, reports: In vitro assays verified that three CMV-associated chains recognized CMV antigens specifically. High specificity and sensitivity for cytomegalovirus status were reported for the classifier. Among TCR sequences, most were rare, though some public TCRs appeared in many donors.

The protocol was immunoSEQ multiplex PCR, while the TCRdb copy is restricted to in-frame clones and leaves out a portion. Seen here are tens of thousands of clones, 95% observed once, and the top ten hold more than 6.5%. The CDR3 is 17 residues long. The germline V gene has CDR1 SGHNT and CDR2 YYREEE (reference sequence). Trimming cost V 5 bases and J 5 bases; bases outside gene matches: 13. For this clone: Its antigen is undetermined.

The material sequenced was PBMCs. The V call is TRBV5-4, the J call TRBJ2-3; 11 positions agree with TRBD2. The source is a woman between 18 and 30 years old in good health and CMV-seropositive. Written as DNA, the CDR3 is TGTGCCAGCAGGCAGGGCACAATCGGGACTAGCGGAGATACGCAGTATTTT. This translates into CASRQGTIGTSGDTQYF.